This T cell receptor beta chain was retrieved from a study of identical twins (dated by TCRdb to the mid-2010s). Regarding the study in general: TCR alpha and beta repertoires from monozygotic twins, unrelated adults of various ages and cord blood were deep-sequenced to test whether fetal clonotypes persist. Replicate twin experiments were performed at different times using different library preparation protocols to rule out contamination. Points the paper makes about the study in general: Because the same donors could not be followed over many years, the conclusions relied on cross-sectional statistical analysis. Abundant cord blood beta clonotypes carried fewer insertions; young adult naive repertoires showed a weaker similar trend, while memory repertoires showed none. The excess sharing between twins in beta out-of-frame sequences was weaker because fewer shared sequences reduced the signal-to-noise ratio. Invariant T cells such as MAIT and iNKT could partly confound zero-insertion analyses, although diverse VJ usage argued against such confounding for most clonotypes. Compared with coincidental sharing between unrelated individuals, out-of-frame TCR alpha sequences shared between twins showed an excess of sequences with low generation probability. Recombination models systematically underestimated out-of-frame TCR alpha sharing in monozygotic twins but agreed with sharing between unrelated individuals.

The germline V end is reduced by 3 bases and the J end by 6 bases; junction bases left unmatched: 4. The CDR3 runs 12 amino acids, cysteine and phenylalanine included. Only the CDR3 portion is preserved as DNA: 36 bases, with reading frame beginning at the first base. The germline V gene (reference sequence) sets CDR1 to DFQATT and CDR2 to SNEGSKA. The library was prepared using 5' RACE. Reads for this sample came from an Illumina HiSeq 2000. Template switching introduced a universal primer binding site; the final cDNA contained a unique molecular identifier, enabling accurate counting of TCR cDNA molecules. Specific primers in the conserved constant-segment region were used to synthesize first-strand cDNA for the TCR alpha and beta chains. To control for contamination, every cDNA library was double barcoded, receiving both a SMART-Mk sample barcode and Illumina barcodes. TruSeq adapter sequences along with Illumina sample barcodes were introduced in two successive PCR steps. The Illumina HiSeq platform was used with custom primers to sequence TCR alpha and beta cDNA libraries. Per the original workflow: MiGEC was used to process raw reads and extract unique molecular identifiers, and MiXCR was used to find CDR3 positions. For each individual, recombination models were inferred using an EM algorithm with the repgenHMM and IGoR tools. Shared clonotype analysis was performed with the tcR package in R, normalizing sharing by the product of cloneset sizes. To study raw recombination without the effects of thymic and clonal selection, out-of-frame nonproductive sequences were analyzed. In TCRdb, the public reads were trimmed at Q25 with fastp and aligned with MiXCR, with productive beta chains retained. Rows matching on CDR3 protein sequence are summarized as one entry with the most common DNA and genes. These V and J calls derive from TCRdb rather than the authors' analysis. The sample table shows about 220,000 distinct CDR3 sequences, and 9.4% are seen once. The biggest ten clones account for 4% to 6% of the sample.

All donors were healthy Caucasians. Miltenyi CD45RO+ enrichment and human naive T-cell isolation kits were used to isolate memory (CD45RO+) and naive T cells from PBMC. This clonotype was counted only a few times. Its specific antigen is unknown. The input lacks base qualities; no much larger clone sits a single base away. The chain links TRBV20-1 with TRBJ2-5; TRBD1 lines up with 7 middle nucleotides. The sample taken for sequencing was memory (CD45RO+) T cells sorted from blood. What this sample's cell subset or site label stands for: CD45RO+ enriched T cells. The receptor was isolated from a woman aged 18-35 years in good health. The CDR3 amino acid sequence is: CSASDRAKTQYF. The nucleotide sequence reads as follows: TGCAGTGCTAGTGACAGGGCGAAGACCCAGTACTTC.